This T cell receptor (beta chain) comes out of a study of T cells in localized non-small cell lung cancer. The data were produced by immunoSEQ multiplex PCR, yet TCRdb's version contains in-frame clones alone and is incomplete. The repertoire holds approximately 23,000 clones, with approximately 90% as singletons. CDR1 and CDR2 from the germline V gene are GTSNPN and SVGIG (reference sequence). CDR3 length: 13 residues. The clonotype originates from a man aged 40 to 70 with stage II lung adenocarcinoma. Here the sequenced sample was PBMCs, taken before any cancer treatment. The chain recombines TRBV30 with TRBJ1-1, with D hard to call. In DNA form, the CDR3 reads TGTGCATACGGCAGGCAGAAAAACACTGAAGCTTTCTTT. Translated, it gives CAYGRQKNTEAFF.